The 21 T cell receptor beta chains below were found in one sample sequenced in a study of blood T cell repertoires in COVID-19. Sequenced by immunoSEQ multiplex PCR; TCRdb stores in-frame clones only, minus some. The repertoire consists of 300,000 to 450,000 clones, with roughly 90% occurring once and the leading ten covering around 3%. Sequenced: peripheral blood. The receptors here all came from a woman in her twenties or thirties with COVID-19, enrolled during active disease.

V and J are TRBV21-1 and TRBJ1-2; TRBD1, the table's D call, lacks a check against the DNA. TRBV21-1 is given as a pseudogene. This CDR3 spans 14 amino acids. In DNA form, the CDR3 reads TGTGCCAGCAGCAAAGGGACAGGGATTTATGGCTACACCTTC. Its protein product is CASSKGTGIYGYTF.

The chain is built from TRBV5-4 and TRBJ2-5; TRBD2 matches at 10 bases. Germline V lookup: CDR1 SGHNT, CDR2 YYREEE (reference sequence). There are 16 residues in the CDR3. The junction had 8 bases not matched to a gene; V was cut back by 1 base and J by 5 bases. The chain's CDR3 is CASSLIPSGGVETQYF. As DNA, the CDR3 is TGTGCCAGCAGCTTGATACCCAGCGGGGGGGTGGAGACCCAGTACTTC.

The V gene is TRBV6-5, the J gene TRBJ2-7; 12 nucleotides align to TRBD2. Trimming cost V 8 bases and J 5 bases; bases outside gene matches: 7. Germline V gene sequence: CDR1 MNHEY, CDR2 SVGAGI. The CDR3 covers 14 residues. CDR3 in amino acids: CASGPSGRVHEQYV. The CDR3 bases are TGTGCCAGCGGCCCTAGCGGGAGGGTACACGAGCAGTACGTC.

This clone appeared a single time. The V gene is TRBV7-6, the J gene TRBJ2-3; TRBD2 might be the D (6 bases). This CDR3 region has 16 residues. Germline V CDR1 and CDR2: SGHVS, FNYEAQ. Trimming removed 3 bases from V and 2 bases from J, with 15 bases in between. The CDR3 region has the DNA TGTGCCAGCAGCTTGGCGGTTAGCGGCAACACAGATACGCAGTATTTT. Amino acid sequence: CASSLAVSGNTDTQYF.

V is TRBV5-1 and J is TRBJ2-5; D gene uncertain. The germline V gene encodes CDR1 SGHRS and CDR2 YFSETQ. This CDR3 has 14 residues. V lost 4 bases to trimming and J lost 1 base, with 11 bases between them. In DNA, the CDR3 is TGCGCCAGCAGCCCCGCTAGGTCCCAAGAGACCCAGTACTTC. Translated, it gives CASSPARSQETQYF.

This chain joins TRBV19 and TRBJ1-4; possibly TRBD1 for D (5 bases). CDR3 length: 14 amino acids. V shed 6 bases and J shed 8 bases, with 16 bases lying between them. CDR1 LNHDA and CDR2 SQIVND come from the germline V gene (reference sequence). The CDR3 here is CASSPGHSGEKLFF. Written as DNA, the CDR3 is TGTGCCAGTAGCCCAGGACACTCCGGGGAAAAACTGTTTTTT.

The chain is built from TRBV4-1 and TRBJ1-2; possible D gene TRBD1, 6 bases. The CDR3 loop spans 14 amino acids. The germline V and J ends were trimmed by 7 bases and 5 bases, with 17 bases remaining between them. Germline V lookup: CDR1 MGHRA, CDR2 YSYEKL. CDR3 coding DNA: TGCGCCAGCACCAACTTCAGGGGCGAATATGGCTACACCTTC. Its translation is CASTNFRGEYGYTF.

CDR3 sequence: CSAHDYTEAFF. The CDR3 DNA follows: TGCAGTGCCCACGACTACACTGAAGCTTTCTTT. The chain uses TRBV20-1 and TRBJ1-1; D is unclear. With 6 bases removed from V and 3 bases from J, the gap between germline ends came to 8 bases. The CDR3 is 11 residues long. Germline values: CDR1 DFQATT, CDR2 SNEGSKA (reference sequence).

The J gene is TRBJ1-1, the V gene TRBV29-1; tentatively, D is TRBD1 (5 bases). Germline V lookup: CDR1 SQVTM, CDR2 ANQGSEA. The CDR3 has 16 residues. V was pared by 4 bases and J by 3 bases, with 21 bases between. CDR3 nucleotides: TGCAGCGTTGTGCAGGGCCCTGCGTCGGTTTACACTGAAGCTTTCTTT. Its protein is CSVVQGPASVYTEAFF.

The J gene is TRBJ1-1, the V gene TRBV27; perhaps TRBD1 as D (5 bases). The CDR3 has 18 amino acids. Trimming took 2 bases from V and 1 from J, leaving 20 bases between them. CDR1 is MNHEY, CDR2 SMNVEV, per germline (reference sequence). CDR3 amino acids: CASSLKGSGVGGNTEAFF. In DNA form, the CDR3 reads TGTGCCAGCAGTTTAAAGGGTTCGGGGGTCGGAGGGAACACTGAAGCTTTCTTT.

The genes are TRBV6-6 and TRBJ1-1; no clear D gene. The germline V gene has CDR1 MNHNY and CDR2 SVGAGI (reference sequence). V lost 5 bases, J lost 8 bases, and 9 bases lay in between. This CDR3 is 11 amino acids long. CDR3 amino acids: CASSITTEAFF. The CDR3 DNA reads TGTGCCAGCAGTATTACCACAGAAGCTTTCTTT.

The table lists this clone with a few counts. CDR3 protein: CASKFGNQETQYF. The CDR3, as DNA: TGTGCCAGCAAATTTGGCAATCAAGAGACCCAGTACTTC. This chain connects TRBV2 to TRBJ2-5; D is undetermined. The ends were cut back, 7 bases at V and 2 bases at J, with 11 bases in the middle. This CDR3 has 13 amino acids. Germline V gene sequence: CDR1 SNHLY, CDR2 FYNNEI.

This clone has a single count. V gene TRBV21-1 combines with J gene TRBJ1-2; the table's D call TRBD1 went unverified against the DNA. TRBV21-1 is deemed a pseudogene. This CDR3 region has 14 residues. CDR3 residues: CASSTRGMGLGYTF. CDR3 sequence (DNA): TGTGCCAGTTCTACAAGGGGCATGGGTCTTGGCTACACCTTC.

This clone was counted many times. V usage is TRBV6-4 and J usage is TRBJ1-6, with a tentative D call TRBD1 (6 bases). The V end lost 4 bases, the J end lost 5 bases, and 6 bases lay between the germline ends. The germline V gene encodes CDR1 MRHNA and CDR2 SNTAGT. This CDR3 has 13 residues. CDR3 in amino acids: CASSAGDNSPLHF. The CDR3 DNA follows: TGTGCCAGCAGTGCAGGGGATAATTCACCCCTCCACTTT.

This clone was observed a few times. V usage is TRBV7-2 and J usage is TRBJ2-7, with 9 bases lining up with TRBD2. The CDR3 covers 16 residues. The V and J ends lost 1 base and 0 bases, in that order; junction bases with no gene match: 4. Germline V gives CDR1 SGHTA, CDR2 FQGNSA. This chain's CDR3 is CASSLGGGGASYEQYF. Written as DNA, the CDR3 is TGTGCCAGCAGCTTAGGAGGCGGGGGGGCCTCCTACGAGCAGTACTTC.

This clone was detected once. V is TRBV4-3 and J is TRBJ1-3, with TRBD1 matching 7 bases. CDR1 and CDR2 (germline): LGHNA, YSLEER. The CDR3 runs to 14 residues. Trimming cost V 1 base and J 4 bases; bases outside gene matches: 1. The CDR3 nucleotides read TGCGCCAGCAGCCAAGGGACAGGCGGAAACACCATATATTTT. Protein: CASSQGTGGNTIYF.

The chain couples TRBV27 to TRBJ2-7; D gene ambiguous. The CDR3 length is 13 residues. The V and J ends lost 2 bases and 9 bases respectively, with 14 bases between them. Germline V gene lookup returns CDR1 MNHEY and CDR2 SMNVEV (reference sequence). The CDR3 DNA is TGTGCCAGCAGTTTAAGGCGCCCAGAGGCGCAGTACTTC. This sequence encodes CASSLRRPEAQYF.

V is TRBV10-3 and J is TRBJ2-3; the D is unclear. There are 14 residues in the CDR3. Trimming took 0 bases from V and 3 from J, leaving 7 bases between them. CDR1 ENHRY and CDR2 SYGVKD come from the germline V gene. CDR3 DNA sequence: TGTGCCATCAGTGAGTCTGTAGAAACAGATACGCAGTATTTT. Protein sequence: CAISESVETDTQYF.

The chain recombines TRBV18 with TRBJ1-1, with D possibly TRBD1 on 6 matching bases. CDR1 KGHSH and CDR2 LQKENI come from the germline V gene. The germline V and J ends were trimmed by 4 bases and 1 base, with 19 bases remaining between them. CDR3 length equals 17 residues. The CDR3, as DNA: TGTGCCAGCTCACTCGGTTCGGGGGGCGCGGGGAACACTGAAGCTTTCTTT. It specifies CASSLGSGGAGNTEAFF.

The chain combines TRBV4-1 with TRBJ1-2, with 8 bases that match TRBD1. The CDR3 totals 19 residues. The junction had 20 bases not matched to a gene; V was cut back by 0 bases and J by 8 bases. CDR1 and CDR2 (germline): MGHRA, YSYEKL. This CDR3 reads CASSQDRVAAGGEHGGYTF. CDR3 in DNA: TGCGCCAGCAGCCAAGATCGAGTGGCGGCAGGGGGCGAGCATGGCGGCTACACCTTC.

This clone has a handful of counts. The V and J genes are TRBV19 and TRBJ1-5, with D perhaps matching TRBD1 (5 bases). V lost 6 bases, J lost 0 bases, and 12 bases lay in between. Germline values: CDR1 LNHDA, CDR2 SQIVND (reference sequence). The CDR3 spans 15 residues. This chain's CDR3 is CASREQGDSNQPQHF. Written as DNA, the CDR3 is TGTGCCAGTAGGGAACAAGGGGATAGCAATCAGCCCCAGCATTTT.